This T cell receptor beta chain emerged from a study of blood T cell repertoires in COVID-19. About the study: Some COVID-19 samples were acute and others convalescent; all came from the United States, Italy and Spain.

The data were produced by immunoSEQ multiplex PCR, yet TCRdb's version contains in-frame clones alone and is incomplete. This sample has about 350,000 clones, with roughly 90% found just once. Germline CDR1 LGHNA, CDR2 YSLEER. CDR3 length: 17 amino acids. V shed 0 bases, J shed 5 bases, and the junction held 7 bases outside the gene matches. The origin of this receptor is a woman aged 70 to 79 with COVID-19, enrolled during active disease. The genes are TRBV4-3 and TRBJ1-3, with TRBD1 matching 10 bases. Sequencing was done on a sample of peripheral blood. CDR3 in DNA: TGCGCCAGCAGCCAAGAAGGGACAGGGGCGATCCGAAACACCATATATTTT. Amino acid sequence: CASSQEGTGAIRNTIYF.